These T cell receptor beta chains were read from a single sample in a study of patients and donors after allogeneic stem cell transplantation. TCRdb ran MiXCR on the RT-PCR reads and lists one entry per CDR3 protein. The table has a few hundred thousand distinct CDR3 sequences, approximately 14% seen once; the top ten hold 11%. The material sequenced was blood, either unsorted or a sorted T cell fraction (not recorded which). The receptors stem from a human donor who was either an allogeneic HSCT recipient or a stem cell or donor lymphocyte infusion donor (not recorded which). It is not recorded whose cells these are; they may come from a transplant donor. CDR3s include the opening cysteine and the closing phenylalanine or tryptophan. Fields, in order: V gene, CDR3 protein.

TRBV20-1	CSAVQGALNTEAFF
TRBV21-1	CASSKRPKIEYEQYF
TRBV12-3/TRBV12-4	CASSLGGRGTDTQYF
TRBV20-1	CSASPTGSNEKLFF
TRBV7-2	CASSQGRIQPQHF
TRBV5-6	CASSLVAVMNTEAFF
TRBV12-3/TRBV12-4	CASSLWGGDTQYF
TRBV4-3	CASSQDSRAFFNEQFF
TRBV4-3	CASSQHRGAISNEKLFF
TRBV5-1	CASSLQSSYNSPLHF
TRBV24-1	CATLDAGTDTQYF
TRBV20-1	CSARYLDRGRKTQYF
TRBV18	CASSHGQGAKNIQYF
TRBV7-9	CASSLEGHRGSEAFF
TRBV20-1	CSATPTSGASYEQYF
TRBV10-3	CAITGGQGEPQHF
TRBV21-1	CASSKGTESNQPQHF
TRBV29-1	CSVGGAAGHPSYEQYF
TRBV5-1	CASSLAGGRQYEQYF
TRBV4-2	CASSGQGKGAEQYF
TRBV12-3/TRBV12-4	CASSPGLAGNEQYF
TRBV12-3/TRBV12-4	CASSSIGTGNTEAFF
TRBV12-3/TRBV12-4	CASSPPVPNSPLHF
TRBV28	CASGDRADSPLHF
TRBV5-1	CASSPIDSNYGYTF
TRBV5-1	CASSALAASYNEQFF